The T cell receptor beta chain under discussion was sequenced for a study of cytomegalovirus exposure and HLA in healthy donors. From germline, CDR1 is SGHNT and CDR2 YYREEE (reference sequence). The trim removed 1 base at V and 6 bases at J, leaving 6 bases unmatched. The CDR3 is 15 residues long. In the case of this clone: The antigen remains unidentified.

Findings and caveats of the study: The study flagged approximately 180 TCR beta chains as cytomegalovirus-associated. In a later analysis, TCR beta V- and J-gene trimming was associated with a missense DCLRE1C variant. In terms of immune exposure information, only CMV serostatus was available. A prior analysis recorded that most TCR beta V segments were productive about 90% or about 30% of the time.

The PCR used 60 Vbeta and 13 Jbeta primers. The repertoire was sequenced with immunoSEQ multiplex PCR; TCRdb's copy has only in-frame clones and lacks some. This table holds hundreds of thousands of clones, around 80% found once. The sample comprised PBMCs. This receptor was obtained from a boy between 2 and 10 years old in good health and CMV-seronegative. This rearrangement joins TRBV5-4 to TRBJ2-3; the match to TRBD2 covers 9 bases. DNA of the CDR3: TGTGCCAGCAGCTTGCGAGCGGGGGGTATGGATACGCAGTATTTT. This gives the protein CASSLRAGGMDTQYF.